A selection of T cell receptor beta chains follows, all from one sample in a study of neurological immune-mediated disorders. TCRdb processed the 5' RACE reads anew with MiXCR; each CDR3 protein has one entry. The sample shows about 66,000 distinct CDR3 sequences, 3% to 5% of them seen only once. The sequenced sample consisted of PBMCs. The receptors originated from a man aged 30 to 39 with multiple sclerosis. Each CDR3 is given with its conserved first and last residue. A D gene is named only where the DNA matches it firmly. Only part of the rows carry a size: once, few, many, or a class if the clone is expanded.

cdr3_aa cdr3_nt clone_size v_call d_call j_call
CASSSPDRDYGYTF TGTGCCAGCAGTTCCCCAGACAGGGACTATGGCTACACCTTC many TRBV6-6 TRBD1 TRBJ1-2
CASSSRADPGNEQYF TGTGCCAGCAGCTCGCGGGCAGACCCAGGGAACGAGCAGTACTTC many TRBV5-8 - TRBJ2-7
CASSQDRASEQFF TGTGCCAGCAGCCAGGACAGGGCGAGTGAGCAGTTCTTC many TRBV7-6 TRBD1 TRBJ2-1
CASMGQAAKNIQYF TGTGCCAGCATGGGACAGGCAGCCAAAAACATTCAGTACTTC - TRBV12-3/TRBV12-4 TRBD1 TRBJ2-4
CASSPKYNEQFF TGTGCCAGCAGCCCTAAGTACAATGAGCAGTTCTTC many TRBV7-9 - TRBJ2-1
CASSSRTSEYNEQFF TGTGCCAGCAGCTCCAGGACTAGCGAATACAATGAGCAGTTCTTC few TRBV7-2 TRBD2 TRBJ2-1
CAISEGGTSGNTIYF TGTGCCATCAGTGAGGGCGGTACCTCTGGAAACACCATATATTTT many TRBV10-3 - TRBJ1-3
CASSQDSARDDSPLHF TGTGCCAGCAGCCAAGATTCCGCCAGGGATGATTCACCCCTCCACTTT many TRBV4-2 - TRBJ1-6
CASSPSTLTGSPLHF TGTGCCAGCAGCCCTTCAACCCTGACAGGTTCACCCCTCCACTTT many TRBV7-2 - TRBJ1-6
CSVEGLAGYNEQFF TGCAGCGTTGAAGGTCTAGCGGGGTACAATGAGCAGTTCTTC many TRBV29-1 TRBD2 TRBJ2-1
CASSLSQAHGEQYF TGTGCCAGCAGCCTATCACAGGCTCACGGGGAGCAGTACTTC many TRBV12-3/TRBV12-4 - TRBJ2-7
CASSSYRGEAFF TGTGCCAGCAGCTCATACAGGGGAGAAGCTTTCTTT many TRBV5-6 TRBD1 TRBJ1-1
CASSPSGRPNQPQHF TGTGCCAGCAGCCCTTCAGGCCGCCCAAATCAGCCCCAGCATTTT many TRBV9 - TRBJ1-5
CASSLRPGQGATEAFF TGTGCCAGCAGTTTAAGGCCGGGACAGGGGGCCACTGAAGCTTTCTTT many TRBV12-3/TRBV12-4 TRBD1 TRBJ1-1
CASSLEYGLETQYF TGCGCCAGCAGCTTGGAATACGGGCTGGAGACCCAGTACTTC few TRBV5-1 - TRBJ2-5
CASSLFGYGSPLHF TGTGCCAGCAGCTTATTTGGGTACGGTTCACCCCTCCACTTT many TRBV7-2 - TRBJ1-6
CASRDSLNTEAFF TGCGCCAGCCGGGACAGCTTGAACACTGAAGCTTTCTTT many TRBV5-1 TRBD1 TRBJ1-1
CASSSPGVEAFF TGTGCCAGCTCATCCCCAGGGGTTGAAGCTTTCTTT many TRBV18 - TRBJ1-1
CSAPGQGTLYNEQFF TGCAGTGCCCCGGGACAGGGGACTCTCTACAATGAGCAGTTCTTC many TRBV20-1 TRBD1 TRBJ2-1
CSARGQGYYEQYF TGCAGTGCCAGGGGACAGGGGTACTACGAGCAGTACTTC many TRBV20-1 TRBD1 TRBJ2-7
CSARWVAGELFF TGCAGTGCTAGATGGGTAGCGGGAGAGCTGTTTTTT many TRBV20-1 TRBD2 TRBJ2-2
CATSRVGSGRNQPQHF TGTGCCACCAGCAGAGTCGGGTCTGGACGCAATCAGCCCCAGCATTTT many TRBV15 - TRBJ1-5
CSADPLGANTGELFF TGCAGTGCTGATCCTCTAGGCGCGAACACCGGGGAGCTGTTTTTT many TRBV20-1 - TRBJ2-2
CAIGAGNQPQHF TGTGCCATCGGCGCAGGCAATCAGCCCCAGCATTTT many TRBV10-3 - TRBJ1-5
CSARDRWTHSPGNTIYF TGCAGTGCTAGGGACCGCTGGACTCATTCTCCTGGAAACACCATATATTTT many TRBV20-1 - TRBJ1-3
CASSLVASGGALDEQFF TGCGCCAGCAGCTTGGTGGCTAGCGGGGGCGCCTTGGATGAGCAGTTCTTC many TRBV5-1 TRBD2 TRBJ2-1
CSARLRGNEGPNQPQHF TGCAGTGCTAGACTACGGGGGAATGAGGGTCCCAATCAGCCCCAGCATTTT many TRBV20-1 - TRBJ1-5
CSAKQGMDTEAFF TGCAGTGCGAAACAGGGTATGGACACTGAAGCTTTCTTT many TRBV20-1 - TRBJ1-1
CASSQERAGGLNEQFF TGCGCCAGCAGCCAAGAAAGGGCGGGGGGGCTTAATGAGCAGTTCTTC many TRBV4-3 TRBD2 TRBJ2-1
CSVAGTGLAGELFF TGCAGCGTTGCCGGGACAGGGCTTGCCGGGGAGCTGTTTTTT many TRBV29-1 TRBD1 TRBJ2-2
CASSPTTGGGDTQYF TGTGCCAGCAGCCCTACAACAGGGGGCGGGGATACGCAGTATTTT many TRBV7-8 TRBD1 TRBJ2-3
CASSLGRSGGSNQPQHF TGTGCCAGCAGCTTAGGTAGGTCGGGAGGTAGCAATCAGCCCCAGCATTTT few TRBV7-9 - TRBJ1-5
CASSKGIRRISGANVLTF TGTGCCAGCAGCAAAGGTATCAGGAGGATCTCTGGGGCCAACGTCCTGACTTTC many TRBV21-1 - TRBJ2-6
CASTGRLPEAGELFF TGTGCCAGCACCGGGCGCCTTCCGGAGGCCGGGGAGCTGTTTTTT many TRBV7-9 - TRBJ2-2
CASSVGPGSGELFF TGTGCCAGCAGCGTAGGACCAGGGTCCGGGGAGCTGTTTTTT many TRBV9 - TRBJ2-2
CASSSDGGPRGYTF TGTGCCAGCAGCTCCGATGGGGGGCCGCGCGGCTACACCTTC many TRBV27 - TRBJ1-2
CASSLWGVADGELFF TGTGCCAGCAGCTTGTGGGGGGTCGCCGACGGGGAGCTGTTTTTT many TRBV5-4 - TRBJ2-2
CASSHPLQGQANQETQYF TGCGCCAGCAGCCACCCACTCCAGGGACAGGCAAACCAAGAGACCCAGTACTTC many TRBV4-1 TRBD1 TRBJ2-5
CASSRRDRTYGYTF TGTGCCAGCAGCCGTCGGGACAGGACCTATGGCTACACCTTC many TRBV7-2 TRBD1 TRBJ1-2
CASSEARQGAHYGYTF TGTGCCAGCAGTGAAGCGAGGCAGGGAGCTCACTATGGCTACACCTTC many TRBV6-1 - TRBJ1-2
CASSWDGVDTQYF TGTGCCAGCAGCTGGGACGGGGTGGATACGCAGTATTTT - TRBV6-6 - TRBJ2-3
CASSQTGTPNTQYF TGTGCCAGCAGCCAAACCGGGACCCCGAATACGCAGTATTTT many TRBV12-3/TRBV12-4 - TRBJ2-3
CASSLALGYSGNTIYF TGCGCCAGCAGCTTGGCCCTAGGATACTCCGGAAACACCATATATTTT - TRBV5-1 - TRBJ1-3
CASSLDRGETQYF TGCGCCAGCAGCTTGGACAGGGGAGAGACCCAGTACTTC many TRBV5-1 TRBD1 TRBJ2-5
CSAPQGGETQYF TGCAGTGCTCCACAGGGAGGGGAGACCCAGTACTTC many TRBV20-1 - TRBJ2-5
CASSLVGYEQYF TGCGCCAGCAGCTTGGTGGGTTACGAGCAGTACTTC many TRBV5-1 - TRBJ2-7
CASREDYFREQYF TGTGCCAGCAGAGAGGACTATTTTAGGGAGCAGTACTTC many TRBV27 - TRBJ2-7
CASSRGTVTDTQYF TGCGCCAGCAGCCGAGGGACAGTCACAGATACGCAGTATTTT many TRBV5-1 TRBD1 TRBJ2-3
CASSFSGGGTDTQYF TGCGCCAGCAGCTTCAGCGGGGGCGGGACAGATACGCAGTATTTT - TRBV5-1 TRBD2 TRBJ2-3
CASSPQGPRTEAFF TGCGCCAGCAGCCCACAGGGGCCCCGAACTGAAGCTTTCTTT many TRBV5-1 TRBD1 TRBJ1-1
CASSARNQGRAPTGELFF TGTGCCAGCAGCGCAAGGAACCAGGGCCGAGCGCCCACCGGGGAGCTGTTTTTT many TRBV9 - TRBJ2-2
CASGGVPGDTQYF TGTGCCAGCGGGGGGGTACCCGGAGATACGCAGTATTTT many TRBV7-9 TRBD2 TRBJ2-3
CASSLQGVSNEQFF TGCGCCAGCAGTCTTCAGGGGGTTAGCAATGAGCAGTTCTTC many TRBV5-1 TRBD1 TRBJ2-1
CSAGDKYYEQYF TGCAGTGCTGGGGACAAATACTACGAGCAGTACTTC many TRBV20-1 - TRBJ2-7
CASSPDRINTGELFF TGTGCCAGCAGCCCCGACAGGATAAACACCGGGGAGCTGTTTTTT many TRBV12-3/TRBV12-4 - TRBJ2-2